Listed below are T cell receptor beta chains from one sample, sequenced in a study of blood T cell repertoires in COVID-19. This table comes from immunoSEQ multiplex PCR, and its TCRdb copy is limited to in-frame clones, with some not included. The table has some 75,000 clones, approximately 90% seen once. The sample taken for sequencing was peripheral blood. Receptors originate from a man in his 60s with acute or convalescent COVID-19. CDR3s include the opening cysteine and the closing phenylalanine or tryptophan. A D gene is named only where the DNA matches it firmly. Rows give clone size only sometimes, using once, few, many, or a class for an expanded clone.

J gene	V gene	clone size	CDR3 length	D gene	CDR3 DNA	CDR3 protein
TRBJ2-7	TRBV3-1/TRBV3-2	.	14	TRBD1	TGTGCCAGCAGCCCGGGACAGGGGGTCCACGAGCAGTACTTC	CASSPGQGVHEQYF
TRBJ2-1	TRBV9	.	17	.	TGTGCCAGCAGCGGCGTCGTTGGGCAGGGAAACTACAATGAGCAGTTCTTC	CASSGVVGQGNYNEQFF
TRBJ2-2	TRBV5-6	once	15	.	TGTGCCAGCAGCTGGGGAGGTCCCGGAGTCGGGGAGCTGTTTTTT	CASSWGGPGVGELFF
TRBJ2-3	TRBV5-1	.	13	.	TGCGCCAGCAGCGCCGACAGGACAGATACGCAGTATTTT	CASSADRTDTQYF
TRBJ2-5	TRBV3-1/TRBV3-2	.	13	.	TGTGCCAGCAGCCCAAATGGGGGGGAGACCCAGTACTTC	CASSPNGGETQYF
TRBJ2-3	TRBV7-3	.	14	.	TGTGCCAGCAGCGTTGGGACCCAGGGGGATACGCAGTATTTT	CASSVGTQGDTQYF
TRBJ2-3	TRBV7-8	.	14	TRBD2	TGTGCCAGCAGCTGGACTAGCGGCACAGATACGCAGTATTTT	CASSWTSGTDTQYF
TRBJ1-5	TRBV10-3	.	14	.	TGTGCCATCAGTGAGGGGCACAGCAATCAGCCCCAGCATTTT	CAISEGHSNQPQHF
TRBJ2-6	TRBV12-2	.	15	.	TGTGCAAGTCGTCTAACAGGAGCCGGGGCCAACGTCCTGACTTTC	CASRLTGAGANVLTF
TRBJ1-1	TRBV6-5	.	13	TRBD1	TGTGCCACGGAGGACAGGCTGAACACTGAAGCTTTCTTT	CATEDRLNTEAFF
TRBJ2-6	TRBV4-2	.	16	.	TGTGCCAGCAGCCAAGATTCGCGGACTGGGGCCAACGTCCTGACTTTC	CASSQDSRTGANVLTF
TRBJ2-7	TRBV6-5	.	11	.	TGTGCCAGCCAACAGGGTTACGAGCAGTACTTC	CASQQGYEQYF
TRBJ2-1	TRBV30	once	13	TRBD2	TGTGCCTGTAAACTAGCGGGAGTTCTTGAGCAGTTCTTC	CACKLAGVLEQFF
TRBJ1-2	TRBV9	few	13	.	TGTGCCAGCAGGCTCCACTCCTCGGGTGGCTACACCTTC	CASRLHSSGGYTF
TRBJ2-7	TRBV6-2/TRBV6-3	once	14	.	TGTGCCAGCAGTAACGCAGGGGTGGCCTACGAGCAGTACTTC	CASSNAGVAYEQYF
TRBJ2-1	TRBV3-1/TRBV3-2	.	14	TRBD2	TGTGCCAGCGAAGGACTAGCGGGAGACAATGAGCAGTTCTTC	CASEGLAGDNEQFF
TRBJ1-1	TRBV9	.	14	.	TGTGCCAGCAGCGTTCATCAGGTCAACACTGAAGCTTTCTTT	CASSVHQVNTEAFF
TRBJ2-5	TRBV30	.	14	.	TGTGCCTGGAGTGTCCAGACTTTTCAAGAGACCCAGTACTTC	CAWSVQTFQETQYF
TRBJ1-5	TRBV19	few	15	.	TGTGCCAGTAGTAGGTTTTTACAGGGCGGTCAGCCCCAGCATTTT	CASSRFLQGGQPQHF
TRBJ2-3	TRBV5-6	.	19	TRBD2	TGTGCCAGCAGCTTTCCTAGCGGGCCCACCGCCGCTAGCACAGATACGCAGTATTTT	CASSFPSGPTAASTDTQYF
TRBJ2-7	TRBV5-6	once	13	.	TGTGCCAGCAGCTCCCCAACTAGGAACGAGCAGTACTTC	CASSSPTRNEQYF
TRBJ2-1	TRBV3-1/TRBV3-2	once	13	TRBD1	TGTGCCAGCAGCCACCCGACAGGGATTGAGCAGTTCTTC	CASSHPTGIEQFF